Below, 12 T cell receptor beta chains from the same sample are listed, as sequenced in a study of cytomegalovirus exposure and HLA in healthy donors (dated by TCRdb to 2017 to 2019). The library was made by the immunoSEQ multiplex PCR assay. For the multiplex PCR, a mixture combining 60 forward primers for TCR Vbeta segments and 13 reverse primers for TCR Jbeta segments was used. The immuneACCESS repertoire file appears here via TCRdb, limited to in-frame rearrangements. These files lack a portion of the clones; in checked studies, under half of the deficit traces to unresolved V genes, and the cause of the others is not known. This sample lists approximately 210,000 clones; around 81% were detected once. The ten biggest clones cover around 1.9% of the sample. Sequenced input: PBMCs. The receptors stem from a man aged 18 to 30 in good health and CMV-seronegative.

CDR3 nucleotides: TGTGCCAGCAGCTTGGTTGCGGGGCGGACCGGGGAGCTGTTTTTT. This gives the protein CASSLVAGRTGELFF. The chain has TRBV5-4 and TRBJ2-2, with D possibly being TRBD2 (6 bases). The CDR3 covers 15 residues. Between the trimmed V and J ends, which lost 0 bases and 5 bases, there was a span of 11 bases. Germline V gives CDR1 SGHNT, CDR2 YYREEE (reference sequence). Combining the CDR3 with reference TRBV5-4 and TRBJ2-2 gives the whole variable domain ETGVTQSPTHLIKTRGQQVTLRCSSQSGHNTVSWYQQALGQGPQFIFQYYREEENGRGNFPPRFSGLQFPNYSSELNVNALELDDSALYLCASSLVAGRTGELFFGEGSRLTVL.

The genes are TRBV2 and TRBJ2-1; the D gene is possibly TRBD1 (5 bases). This CDR3 is built from 14 residues. Trimming took off 2 bases at V and 6 bases at J, with 11 bases between the two ends. Germline lookup yields CDR1 SNHLY and CDR2 FYNNEI. CDR3 coding DNA: TGTGCCAGCAGTGAAAACCAGGGTGGCAATGAGCAGTTCTTC. Protein product: CASSENQGGNEQFF.

The rearrangement links TRBV5-1 to TRBJ1-2; D is perhaps TRBD1 (5 bases). Per germline, CDR1 SGHRS and CDR2 YFSETQ. Trimming pared 5 bases from V and 2 bases from J, leaving 10 bases between. This CDR3 is 13 amino acids long. CDR3 amino acids: CASSGNRNYGYTF. The CDR3 nucleotides are TGCGCCAGCAGTGGTAACAGGAACTATGGCTACACCTTC.

The chain links TRBV18 to TRBJ1-2, with D unresolved. Trimming left V 4 bases short and J 3 bases short, with 12 bases between. CDR3 length: 14 amino acids. Germline V gene sequence: CDR1 KGHSH, CDR2 LQKENI. Here the CDR3 reads CASSQNGVDYGYTF. The DNA for the CDR3 is TGTGCCAGCTCACAAAACGGGGTAGACTATGGCTACACCTTC.

This clone was picked up one time. V is TRBV7-8 and J is TRBJ1-3; weak D call: TRBD1 (5 bases). V shed 0 bases and J shed 6 bases, with 9 bases lying between them. The V gene's germline CDR1 is SGHVS and CDR2 FQNEAQ. This CDR3 is built from 14 residues. Here the CDR3 DNA reads TGTGCCAGCAGCTTAGCCGGACAAACAAACACCATATATTTT. Its translation is CASSLAGQTNTIYF.

The rearrangement uses TRBV27 and TRBJ2-1, with D possibly TRBD2 on 5 matching bases. The V end was cut by 7 bases, the J end by 7 bases, with 14 bases between. This CDR3 is 13 amino acids long. The germline V gene has CDR1 MNHEY and CDR2 SMNVEV (reference sequence). CDR3 loop: CASTLGTGNEQFF. CDR3 nucleotide sequence: TGTGCCAGCACCCTAGGTACGGGGAATGAGCAGTTCTTC.

The chain couples TRBV5-1 to TRBJ1-1; D is perhaps TRBD1 (6 bases). Per germline, CDR1 SGHRS and CDR2 YFSETQ. V was shortened by 1 base and J by 7 bases, with 17 bases between the two germline ends. The CDR3 sequence is 15 residues long. CDR3 sequence (DNA): TGCGCCAGCAGCTTGACAGGGCTCACACCGATTGAAGCTTTCTTT. This sequence encodes CASSLTGLTPIEAFF.

The chain is built from TRBV6-1 and TRBJ2-1; D is possibly TRBD1 (6 bases). This CDR3 region has 13 residues. The ends were cut back, 6 bases at V and 4 bases at J, with 10 bases in the middle. CDR1 MNHNS and CDR2 SASEGT come from the germline V gene. CDR3 in amino acids: CASRTGKYNEQFF. CDR3 in DNA: TGTGCCAGCAGGACAGGAAAATACAATGAGCAGTTCTTC.

The V gene is TRBV9, the J gene TRBJ2-2, with 16 bases matching TRBD2. With V trimmed by 4 bases and J by 6 bases, 12 bases remained unmatched. Looked up from germline, CDR1 is SGDLS and CDR2 is YYNGEE. The CDR3 runs 19 residues. The CDR3 bases are TGTGCCAGCAGCATCGGGACTAGCGGGGGGGCCAGGTACTCCGGGGAGCTGTTTTTT. Amino acid sequence: CASSIGTSGGARYSGELFF.

The chain couples TRBV5-8 to TRBJ1-2; weak D call: TRBD1 (6 bases). This CDR3 has 15 amino acids. V lost 5 bases and J 2 bases, leaving 16 bases between the germline ends. CDR1 and CDR2 (germline): SGHTS, YDEGEE. The CDR3 nucleotides read TGTGCCAGCAGACAGCGGTGGGGGGGCAACTATGGCTACACCTTC. Amino acids: CASRQRWGGNYGYTF. Drawing the rest from reference TRBV5-8 and TRBJ1-2, the complete variable domain is EAGVTQSPTHLIKTRGQQATLRCSPISGHTSVYWYQQALGLGLQFLLWYDEGEERNRGNFPPRFSGRQFPNYSSELNVNALELEDSALYLCASRQRWGGNYGYTFGSGTRLTVV.

This clone was observed a single time. V gene TRBV5-1 combines with J gene TRBJ1-1; possible D gene TRBD1, 6 bases. Trimming took 2 bases from V and 8 from J, leaving 13 bases between them. Per the germline V gene, CDR1 is SGHRS and CDR2 is YFSETQ. The CDR3 contains 13 residues. As DNA, the CDR3 is TGCGCCAGCAGCTTATTATCCGGGACAGAAGCTTTCTTT. The encoded protein is CASSLLSGTEAFF.

This chain connects TRBV6-5 to TRBJ1-5, with 7 bases matching TRBD1. The V gene end was trimmed by 5 bases and the J gene end by 9 bases; junction bases not matched to a gene: 10. There are 14 residues in the CDR3. Germline CDR1 is MNHEY and CDR2 is SVGAGI. The CDR3 protein is CASSDRRGRRPQHF. The CDR3 DNA is TGTGCCAGCAGTGACCGAAGGGGGCGCCGGCCCCAGCATTTT.